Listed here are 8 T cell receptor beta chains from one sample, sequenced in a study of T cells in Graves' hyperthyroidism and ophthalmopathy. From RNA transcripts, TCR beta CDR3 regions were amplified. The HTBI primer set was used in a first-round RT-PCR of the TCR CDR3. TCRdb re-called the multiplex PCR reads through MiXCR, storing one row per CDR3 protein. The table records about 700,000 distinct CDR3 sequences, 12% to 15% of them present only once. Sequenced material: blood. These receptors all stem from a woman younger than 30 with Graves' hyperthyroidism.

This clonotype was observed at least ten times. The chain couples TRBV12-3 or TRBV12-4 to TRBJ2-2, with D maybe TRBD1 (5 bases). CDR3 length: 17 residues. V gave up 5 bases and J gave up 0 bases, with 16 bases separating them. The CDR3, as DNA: TGTGCCAGCAGTCCCCTAGGGGCAGGGTCGAACACCGGGGAGCTGTTTTTT. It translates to CASSPLGAGSNTGELFF.

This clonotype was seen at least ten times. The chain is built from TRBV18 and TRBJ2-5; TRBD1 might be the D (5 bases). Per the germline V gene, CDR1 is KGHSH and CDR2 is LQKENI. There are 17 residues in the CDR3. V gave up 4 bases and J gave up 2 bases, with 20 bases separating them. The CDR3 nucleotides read TGTGCCAGCTCACGGCCCCAGGGAATAGGGGAACAAGAGACCCAGTACTTC. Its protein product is CASSRPQGIGEQETQYF.

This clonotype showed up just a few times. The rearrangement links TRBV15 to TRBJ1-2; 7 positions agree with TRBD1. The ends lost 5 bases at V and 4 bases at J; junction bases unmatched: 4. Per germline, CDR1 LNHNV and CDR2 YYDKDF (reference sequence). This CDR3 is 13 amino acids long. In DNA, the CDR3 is TGTGCCACCAGCCTGGACAGGATCTATGGCTACACCTTC. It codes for CATSLDRIYGYTF.

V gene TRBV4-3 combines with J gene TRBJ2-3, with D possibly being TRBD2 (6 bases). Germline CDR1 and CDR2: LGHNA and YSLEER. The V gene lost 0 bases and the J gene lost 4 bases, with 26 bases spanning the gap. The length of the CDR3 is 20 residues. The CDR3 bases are TGCGCCAGCAGCCAAGATATCGGCGGTACTAGACACGCGGGGCCAGATACGCAGTATTTT. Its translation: CASSQDIGGTRHAGPDTQYF.

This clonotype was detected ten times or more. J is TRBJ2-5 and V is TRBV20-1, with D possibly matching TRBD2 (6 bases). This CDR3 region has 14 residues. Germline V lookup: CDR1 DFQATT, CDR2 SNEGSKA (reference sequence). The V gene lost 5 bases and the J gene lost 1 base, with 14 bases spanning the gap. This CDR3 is CSALRGRPQETQYF. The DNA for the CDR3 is TGCAGTGCTTTACGGGGGAGGCCCCAAGAGACCCAGTACTTC.

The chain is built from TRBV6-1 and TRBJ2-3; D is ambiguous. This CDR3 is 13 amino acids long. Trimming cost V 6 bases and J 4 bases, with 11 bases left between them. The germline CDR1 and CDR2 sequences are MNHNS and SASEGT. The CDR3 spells CASSEASADTQYF. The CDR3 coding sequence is TGTGCCAGCAGCGAGGCGTCGGCAGATACGCAGTATTTT.

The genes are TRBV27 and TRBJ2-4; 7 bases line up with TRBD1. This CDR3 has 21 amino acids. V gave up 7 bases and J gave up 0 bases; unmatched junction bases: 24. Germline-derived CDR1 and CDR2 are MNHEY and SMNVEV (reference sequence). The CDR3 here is CASTARATGLAKPLAKNIQYF. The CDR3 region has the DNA TGTGCCAGCACCGCAAGGGCGACAGGGCTTGCGAAACCTCTAGCCAAAAACATTCAGTACTTC.

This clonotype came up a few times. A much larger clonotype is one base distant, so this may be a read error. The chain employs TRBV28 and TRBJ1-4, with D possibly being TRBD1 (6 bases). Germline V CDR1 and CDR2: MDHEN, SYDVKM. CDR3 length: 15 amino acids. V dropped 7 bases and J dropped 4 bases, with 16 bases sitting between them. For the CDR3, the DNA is TGTGCCAGCAATTCCCTTCAGGGGTTTAATGAAAAACTGTTTTTT. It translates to CASNSLQGFNEKLFF.